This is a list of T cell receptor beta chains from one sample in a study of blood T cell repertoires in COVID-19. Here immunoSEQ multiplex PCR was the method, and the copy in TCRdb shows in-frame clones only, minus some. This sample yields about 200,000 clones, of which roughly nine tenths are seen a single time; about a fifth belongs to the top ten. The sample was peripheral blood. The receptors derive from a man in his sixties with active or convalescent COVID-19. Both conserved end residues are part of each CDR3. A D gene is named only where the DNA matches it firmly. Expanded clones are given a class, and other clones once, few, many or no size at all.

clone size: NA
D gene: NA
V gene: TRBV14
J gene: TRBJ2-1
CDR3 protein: CASSPPGLYLLNEQFF
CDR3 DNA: TGTGCCAGCAGTCCCCCGGGACTCTATCTCCTCAATGAGCAGTTCTTC

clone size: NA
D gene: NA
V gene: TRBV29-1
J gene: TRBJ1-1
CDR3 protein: CSVGGQRTANTEAFF
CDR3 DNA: TGCAGCGTTGGTGGTCAGAGGACAGCGAACACTGAAGCTTTCTTT

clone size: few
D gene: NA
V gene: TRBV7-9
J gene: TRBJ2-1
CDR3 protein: CASSLWGDNEQFF
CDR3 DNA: TGTGCCAGCAGCTTATGGGGGGACAATGAGCAGTTCTTC

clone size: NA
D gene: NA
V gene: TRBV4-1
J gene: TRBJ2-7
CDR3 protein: CASSQDISRAYEQYF
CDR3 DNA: TGCGCCAGCAGCCAAGATATATCCAGGGCCTACGAGCAGTACTTC

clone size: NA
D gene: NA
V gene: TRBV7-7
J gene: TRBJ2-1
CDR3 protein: CASSQTTGREQFF
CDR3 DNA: TGTGCCAGCAGCCAAACGACAGGGAGGGAGCAGTTCTTC

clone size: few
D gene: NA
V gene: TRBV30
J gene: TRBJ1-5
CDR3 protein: CAWSAGGGSGQPQHF
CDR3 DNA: TGTGCCTGGAGTGCGGGCGGGGGGTCAGGACAGCCCCAGCATTTT

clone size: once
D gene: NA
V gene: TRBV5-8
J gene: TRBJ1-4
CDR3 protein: CASSQTYGSQLFF
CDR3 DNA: TGTGCCAGCAGTCAAACATACGGGTCCCAACTGTTTTTT

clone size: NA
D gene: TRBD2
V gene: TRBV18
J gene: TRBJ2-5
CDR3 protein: CASSPPSGGGETQYF
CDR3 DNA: TGTGCCAGCTCCCCGCCTAGCGGGGGAGGGGAGACCCAGTACTTC

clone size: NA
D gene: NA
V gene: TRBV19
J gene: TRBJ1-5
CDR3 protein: CASSTTTGSNQPQHF
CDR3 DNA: TGTGCCAGTAGTACCACGACAGGAAGCAATCAGCCCCAGCATTTT

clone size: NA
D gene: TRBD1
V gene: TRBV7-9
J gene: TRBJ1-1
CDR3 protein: CASSPNRGSNTEAFF
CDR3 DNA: TGTGCCAGCAGCCCTAACAGGGGTTCGAACACTGAAGCTTTCTTT

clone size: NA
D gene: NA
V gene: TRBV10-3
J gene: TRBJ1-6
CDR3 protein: CAITGQPNSPLHF
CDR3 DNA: TGTGCCATCACCGGACAGCCGAATTCACCCCTCCACTTT

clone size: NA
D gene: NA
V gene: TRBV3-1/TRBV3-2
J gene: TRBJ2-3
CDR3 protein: CASSQQITQYF
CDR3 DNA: TGTGCCAGCAGCCAACAGATTACGCAGTATTTT

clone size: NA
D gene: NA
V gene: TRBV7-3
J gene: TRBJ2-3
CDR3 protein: CASSLSGQSTDTQYF
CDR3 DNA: TGTGCCAGCAGCTTATCTGGACAGAGCACAGATACGCAGTATTTT

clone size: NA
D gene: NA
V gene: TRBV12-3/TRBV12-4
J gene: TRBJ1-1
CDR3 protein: CASSLRLNTEAFF
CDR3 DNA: TGTGCCAGCAGTTTACGGTTGAACACTGAAGCTTTCTTT

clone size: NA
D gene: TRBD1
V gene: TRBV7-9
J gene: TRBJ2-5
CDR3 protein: CASSLGDRDQETQYF
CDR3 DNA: TGTGCCAGCAGCTTAGGGGACAGGGACCAAGAGACCCAGTACTTC

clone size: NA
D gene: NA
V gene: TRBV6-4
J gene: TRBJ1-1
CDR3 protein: CASRTELNTEAFF
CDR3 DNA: TGTGCCAGCCGGACAGAATTGAACACTGAAGCTTTCTTT

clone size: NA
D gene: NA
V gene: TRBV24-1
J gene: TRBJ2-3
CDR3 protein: CATSDPVRPGLPITDTQYF
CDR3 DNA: TGTGCCACCAGTGACCCCGTTAGACCGGGACTTCCCATCACAGATACGCAGTATTTT

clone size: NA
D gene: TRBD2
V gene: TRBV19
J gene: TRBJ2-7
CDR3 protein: CASSAGTNLYEQYF
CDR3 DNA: TGTGCCAGTAGCGCCGGGACTAACCTCTACGAGCAGTACTTC

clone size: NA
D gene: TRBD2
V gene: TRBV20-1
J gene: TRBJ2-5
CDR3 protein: CSASDGGAGETQYF
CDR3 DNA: TGCAGTGCTAGTGACGGGGGGGCAGGGGAGACCCAGTACTTC

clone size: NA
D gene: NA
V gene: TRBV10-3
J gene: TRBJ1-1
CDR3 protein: CAISGGGATEAFF
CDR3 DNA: TGTGCCATCAGTGGAGGGGGAGCCACTGAAGCTTTCTTT

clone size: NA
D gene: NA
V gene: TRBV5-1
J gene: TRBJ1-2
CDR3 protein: CASRITRGLIYGYTF
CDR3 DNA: TGCGCCAGCAGAATAACCAGAGGACTGATATATGGCTACACCTTC

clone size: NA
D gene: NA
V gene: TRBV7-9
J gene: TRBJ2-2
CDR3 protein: CASSLAGATGELFF
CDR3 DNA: TGTGCCAGCAGCTTAGCAGGGGCGACCGGGGAGCTGTTTTTT

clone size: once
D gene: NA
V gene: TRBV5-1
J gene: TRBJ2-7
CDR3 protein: CASSLQLTGNSYEQYF
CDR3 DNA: TGCGCCAGCAGCCTGCAGTTAACGGGGAACTCCTACGAGCAGTACTTC

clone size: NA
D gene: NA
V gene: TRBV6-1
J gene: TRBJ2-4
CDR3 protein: CASSEALLGGADNIQYF
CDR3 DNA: TGTGCCAGCAGTGAAGCGCTTCTAGGGGGGGCCGATAACATTCAGTACTTC

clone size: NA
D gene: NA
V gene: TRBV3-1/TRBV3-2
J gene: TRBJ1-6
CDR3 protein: CASSQGRGGTGGKPLHF
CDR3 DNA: TGTGCCAGCAGCCAAGGGAGGGGGGGGACCGGCGGGAAACCCCTCCACTTT

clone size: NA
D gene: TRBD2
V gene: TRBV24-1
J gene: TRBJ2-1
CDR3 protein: CATGRDPTNEQFF
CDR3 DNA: TGTGCCACCGGGAGGGACCCAACGAATGAGCAGTTCTTC

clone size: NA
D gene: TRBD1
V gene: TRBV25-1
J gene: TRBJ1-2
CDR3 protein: CASSDETGAPYGYTF
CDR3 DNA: TGTGCCAGCAGTGACGAGACAGGGGCCCCTTATGGCTACACCTTC

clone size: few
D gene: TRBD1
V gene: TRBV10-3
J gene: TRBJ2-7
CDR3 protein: CAISVSDRATYEQYF
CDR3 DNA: TGTGCCATCAGTGTGTCAGACAGGGCTACCTACGAGCAGTACTTC

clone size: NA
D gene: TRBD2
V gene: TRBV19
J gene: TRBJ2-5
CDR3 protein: CASSSGTRGGETQYF
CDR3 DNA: TGTGCCAGTAGTAGCGGGACTCGGGGAGGGGAGACCCAGTACTTC

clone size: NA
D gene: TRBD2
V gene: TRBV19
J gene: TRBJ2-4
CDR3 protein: CASSPGLAGDSVLAKNIQYF
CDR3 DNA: TGTGCCAGTAGTCCCGGACTAGCGGGGGACTCCGTACTAGCCAAAAACATTCAGTACTTC

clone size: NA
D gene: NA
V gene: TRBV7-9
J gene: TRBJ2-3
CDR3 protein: CASSFQGTADTQYF
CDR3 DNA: TGTGCCAGCAGCTTTCAGGGAACGGCAGATACGCAGTATTTT

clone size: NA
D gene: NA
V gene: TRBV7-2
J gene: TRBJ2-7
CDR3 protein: CASSPTRSATYEQYF
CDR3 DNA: TGTGCCAGCAGCCCCACCCGGAGCGCAACCTACGAGCAGTACTTC

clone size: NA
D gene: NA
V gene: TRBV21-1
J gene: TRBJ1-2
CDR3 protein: CASPWGRGYGYTF
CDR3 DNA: TGTGCCAGCCCCTGGGGCAGGGGTTATGGCTACACCTTC

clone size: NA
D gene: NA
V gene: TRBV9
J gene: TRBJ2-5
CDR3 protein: CASSVESAFSETQYF
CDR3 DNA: TGTGCCAGCAGCGTAGAGTCAGCGTTCTCAGAGACCCAGTACTTC

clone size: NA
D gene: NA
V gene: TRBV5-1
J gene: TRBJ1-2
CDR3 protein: CASSLSQGDYGYTF
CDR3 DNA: TGCGCCAGCAGCCTTTCACAGGGAGACTATGGCTACACCTTC

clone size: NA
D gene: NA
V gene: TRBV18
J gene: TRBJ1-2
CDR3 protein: CASSTRTEGFGYTF
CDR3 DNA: TGTGCCAGCTCAACTAGGACAGAGGGCTTTGGCTACACCTTC

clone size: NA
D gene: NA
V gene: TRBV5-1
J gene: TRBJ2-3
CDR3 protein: CASSLEGSTGDTQYF
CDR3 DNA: TGCGCCAGCAGCTTGGAAGGATCTACAGGGGATACGCAGTATTTT

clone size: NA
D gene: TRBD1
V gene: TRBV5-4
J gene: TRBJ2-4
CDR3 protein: CASSLKATGGVDKNIQYF
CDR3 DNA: TGTGCCAGCAGCTTGAAGGCGACAGGGGGCGTCGACAAAAACATTCAGTACTTC

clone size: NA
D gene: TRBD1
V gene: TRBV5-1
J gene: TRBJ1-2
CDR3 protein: CASSIQVTGELYGYTF
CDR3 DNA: TGCGCCAGCAGCATCCAAGTGACAGGGGAACTATATGGCTACACCTTC

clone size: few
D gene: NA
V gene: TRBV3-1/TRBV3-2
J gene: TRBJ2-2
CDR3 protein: CASSQDWADTGELFF
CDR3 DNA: TGTGCCAGCAGCCAAGATTGGGCCGACACCGGGGAGCTGTTTTTT

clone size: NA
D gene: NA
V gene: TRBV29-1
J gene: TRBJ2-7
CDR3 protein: CSAFGGDREQYF
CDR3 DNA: TGCAGCGCCTTTGGGGGGGACAGGGAGCAGTACTTC

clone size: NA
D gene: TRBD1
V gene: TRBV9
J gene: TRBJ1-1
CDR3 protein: CASSRGGGGTEAFF
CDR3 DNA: TGTGCCAGCAGCAGAGGGGGCGGCGGCACTGAAGCTTTCTTT

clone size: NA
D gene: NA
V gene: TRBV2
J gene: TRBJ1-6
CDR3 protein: CASSELRGNNSPLHF
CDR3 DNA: TGTGCCAGCAGTGAACTGAGAGGAAATAATTCACCCCTCCACTTT

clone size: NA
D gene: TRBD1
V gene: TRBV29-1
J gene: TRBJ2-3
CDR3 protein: CSVDDMGQGVADTQYF
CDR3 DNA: TGCAGCGTTGATGATATGGGACAGGGAGTTGCAGATACGCAGTATTTT

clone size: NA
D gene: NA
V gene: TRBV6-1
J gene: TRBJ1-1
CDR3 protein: CASSEAAGWGNTEAFF
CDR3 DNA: TGTGCCAGCAGTGAAGCAGCGGGATGGGGCAACACTGAAGCTTTCTTT

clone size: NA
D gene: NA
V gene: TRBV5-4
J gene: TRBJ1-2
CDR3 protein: CASSFSEGSYGYTF
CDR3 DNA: TGTGCCAGCAGCTTTTCCGAGGGCTCTTATGGCTACACCTTC

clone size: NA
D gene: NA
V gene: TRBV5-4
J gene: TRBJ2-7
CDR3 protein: CASSLSGPSYEQYF
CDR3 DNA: TGTGCCAGCAGCTTGAGCGGGCCCTCCTACGAGCAGTACTTC

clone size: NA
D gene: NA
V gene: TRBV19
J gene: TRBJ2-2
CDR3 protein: CASSIGQITGELFF
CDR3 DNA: TGTGCCAGTAGTATAGGCCAGATCACCGGGGAGCTGTTTTTT

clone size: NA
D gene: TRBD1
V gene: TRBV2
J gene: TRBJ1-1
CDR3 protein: CATGQGTGTEAFF
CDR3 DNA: TGTGCCACTGGACAGGGAACGGGGACTGAAGCTTTCTTT

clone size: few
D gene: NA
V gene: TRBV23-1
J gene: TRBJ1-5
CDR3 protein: CASSQHRVGQPQHF
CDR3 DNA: TGCGCCAGCAGTCAACACAGGGTAGGGCAGCCCCAGCATTTT

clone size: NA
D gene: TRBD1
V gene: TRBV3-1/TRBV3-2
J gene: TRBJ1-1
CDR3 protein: CASSLTGVDTEAFF
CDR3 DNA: TGTGCCAGCAGCCTTACAGGGGTGGACACTGAAGCTTTCTTT

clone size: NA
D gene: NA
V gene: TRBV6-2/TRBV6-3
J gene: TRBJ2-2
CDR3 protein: CASSYSIVGVVAKRGELFF
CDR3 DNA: TGTGCCAGCAGTTACTCGATTGTCGGTGTAGTGGCGAAGAGGGGGGAGCTGTTTTTT

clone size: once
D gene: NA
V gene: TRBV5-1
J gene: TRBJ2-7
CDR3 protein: CASSLGSTYEQYF
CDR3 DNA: TGCGCCAGCAGCTTGGGCAGTACCTACGAGCAGTACTTC

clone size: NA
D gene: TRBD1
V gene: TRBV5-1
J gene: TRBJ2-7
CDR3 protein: CASSLDPATGSYEQYF
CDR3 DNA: TGCGCCAGCAGCTTGGACCCAGCGACAGGGTCCTACGAGCAGTACTTC